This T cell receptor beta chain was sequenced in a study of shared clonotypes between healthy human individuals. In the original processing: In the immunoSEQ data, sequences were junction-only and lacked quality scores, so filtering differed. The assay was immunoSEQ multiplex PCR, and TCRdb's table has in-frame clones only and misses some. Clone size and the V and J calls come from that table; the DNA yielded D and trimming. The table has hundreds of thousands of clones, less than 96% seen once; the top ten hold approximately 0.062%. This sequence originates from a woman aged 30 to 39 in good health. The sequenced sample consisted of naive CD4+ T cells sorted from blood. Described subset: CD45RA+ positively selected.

The CDR3 DNA follows: TGTGCCAGCAGTGAACGGCAGCTCCTGAGGGGAAACACCATATATTTT. Its protein is CASSERQLLRGNTIYF. The genes are TRBV2 and TRBJ1-3; no definite D call. This CDR3 spans 16 amino acids. Germline CDR1 reads SNHLY; CDR2 reads FYNNEI. The V end lost 2 bases, the J end lost 4 bases, and 15 bases lay between the germline ends.